The 21 T cell receptor beta chains below were found in one sample sequenced in a study of blood T cell repertoires in COVID-19. Sequencing used immunoSEQ multiplex PCR; TCRdb keeps in-frame clones, though not all of them. The table includes almost 95,000 clones, 80% to 85% detected once. The sample consisted of peripheral blood. The origin of the receptors is a man aged 55 to 69 with acute or convalescent COVID-19.

In its sample, this clone was seen a few times. The chain employs TRBV4-3 and TRBJ2-6, with D possibly being TRBD2 (5 bases). CDR1 and CDR2 (germline): LGHNA, YSLEER. Trimming pared 4 bases from V and 5 bases from J, leaving 12 bases between. CDR3 length: 15 amino acids. The chain's CDR3 is CASSPQRARANVLTF. CDR3 nucleotides: TGCGCCAGCAGCCCGCAGAGGGCGAGGGCCAACGTCCTGACTTTC.

This clone turned up a few times. This chain uses TRBV6-2 or TRBV6-3 with TRBJ1-2; 8 positions agree with TRBD1. After removal of 2 bases from V and 0 bases from J, the junction contained 8 bases not matched to a gene. This CDR3 contains 17 residues. Germline V lookup: CDR1 MNHEY, CDR2 SVGEGT. The CDR3 nucleotides are TGTGCCAGCAGTTACCCGACAGGGGCCCGTTCTAACTATGGCTACACCTTC. It codes for CASSYPTGARSNYGYTF.

V gene TRBV7-2 combines with J gene TRBJ2-2; D might be TRBD2 (7 bases). Germline values: CDR1 SGHTA, CDR2 FQGNSA. The CDR3 runs 17 residues. V lost 5 bases and J lost 6, with 22 bases in between. Here the CDR3 DNA reads TGTGCCAGCAGCCCCCCGGTCGGGGGGCCGAGCGCCGGGGAGCTGTTTTTT. Protein: CASSPPVGGPSAGELFF.

The chain employs TRBV7-9 and TRBJ1-4, with D perhaps TRBD1 (5 bases). This CDR3 is built from 15 residues. Per the germline V gene, CDR1 is SEHNR and CDR2 is FQNEAQ (reference sequence). Trimming took off 5 bases at V and 4 bases at J, with 14 bases between the two ends. CDR3 coding DNA: TGTGCCAGCAGCGATTACCGGGACTTTAATGAAAAACTGTTTTTT. Amino acids: CASSDYRDFNEKLFF.

V and J are TRBV6-6 and TRBJ2-1, with TRBD2 matching 7 bases. The J segment lost 0 bases and the V segment lost 8 bases, leaving 4 bases of the junction unmatched. The germline gives CDR1 MNHNY, CDR2 SVGAGI (reference sequence). The CDR3 has 14 residues. DNA of the CDR3: TGTGCCAGCCGCGGGGGTAGCTCCTACAATGAGCAGTTCTTC. It is translated as CASRGGSSYNEQFF.

The genes are TRBV7-9 and TRBJ2-1, with TRBD2 as a possible D gene (6 bases). Germline assignment: CDR1 SEHNR and CDR2 FQNEAQ (reference sequence). The length of the CDR3 is 18 residues. The V end lost 6 bases, the J end lost 5 bases, and 26 bases lay between the germline ends. The CDR3 bases are TGTGCCAGCAGTCGAAGCGCTGACGCAAATAGCGGAGACAATGAGCAGTTCTTC. This encodes CASSRSADANSGDNEQFF. The variable domain in full, with the rest retrieved from reference TRBV7-9 and TRBJ2-1, is DTGVSQNPRHKITKRGQNVTFRCDPISEHNRLYWYRQTLGQGPEFLTYFQNEAQLEKSRLLSDRFSAERPKGSFSTLEIQRTEQGDSAMYLCASSRSADANSGDNEQFFGPGTRLTVL.

The J gene is TRBJ1-4, the V gene TRBV5-6, with 8 bases identical to TRBD1. The CDR3 is 14 amino acids. Trimming cost V 2 bases and J 5 bases; bases outside gene matches: 2. CDR1 and CDR2 (germline): SGHDT, YYEEEE. The CDR3 coding sequence is TGTGCCAGCAGCTTCCGGACAGGGAATGAAAAACTGTTTTTT. Residues: CASSFRTGNEKLFF.

This chain uses TRBV7-8 with TRBJ2-5, with D possibly being TRBD2 (7 bases). CDR3 size: 15 residues. Per germline, CDR1 SGHVS and CDR2 FQNEAQ. Trimming cost V 1 base and J 1 base, with 10 bases left between them. The CDR3 loop is CASSLGRGPQETQYF. The CDR3, as DNA: TGTGCCAGCAGCTTAGGGCGGGGGCCCCAAGAGACCCAGTACTTC.

The CDR3 spells CASSPRTGSNQPQHF. Here the CDR3 DNA reads TGCGCCAGCAGCCCCCGGACAGGTAGCAATCAGCCCCAGCATTTT. This sequence joins TRBV4-1 and TRBJ1-5; the match to TRBD1 covers 7 bases. V was pared by 4 bases and J by 0 bases, with 3 bases of the junction left unmatched. Germline V gene lookup returns CDR1 MGHRA and CDR2 YSYEKL. The CDR3 covers 15 residues.

This rearrangement joins TRBV5-1 to TRBJ1-1; 9 bases map to TRBD1. V shed 0 bases, J shed 4 bases, and the junction held 4 bases outside the gene matches. The CDR3 has 15 residues. Per germline, CDR1 SGHRS and CDR2 YFSETQ. The CDR3 nucleotides read TGCGCCAGCAGCTTGGACCCGACAGGGGGCACTGAAGCTTTCTTT. Its protein product is CASSLDPTGGTEAFF.

CDR3 amino acids: CASSDRAYGYTF. The CDR3 DNA reads TGTGCCAGCAGTGACAGGGCCTATGGCTACACCTTC. The rearrangement uses TRBV25-1 and TRBJ1-2; D possibly corresponds to TRBD1 (5 bases). Germline V gene data show CDR1 as MGHDK and CDR2 as SYGVNS. This CDR3 region has 12 residues. Trimming shortened V by 3 bases and J by 4 bases, and 6 bases separated the two germline ends.

The gene calls are TRBV5-1 and TRBJ1-2; a weak D match, TRBD1 (5 bases). The CDR3 is 13 amino acids. With 0 bases removed from V and 7 bases from J, the gap between germline ends came to 10 bases. CDR1 is SGHRS, CDR2 YFSETQ, per germline. As DNA, the CDR3 is TGCGCCAGCAGCTTGGCCGGTAGGGGTGGCTACACCTTC. Protein product: CASSLAGRGGYTF.

The CDR3 loop is CASSQGGGAYATNEKLFF. Written as DNA, the CDR3 is TGCGCCAGCAGCCAAGGTGGGGGGGCCTACGCAACTAATGAAAAACTGTTTTTT. The V gene is TRBV4-1, the J gene TRBJ1-4; D may be TRBD1 (6 bases). The CDR3 totals 18 residues. Trimming cost V 1 base and J 0 bases, with 15 bases left between them. Germline V gene sequence: CDR1 MGHRA, CDR2 YSYEKL.

In its sample, this clone was seen a few times. CDR3 bases: TGTGCCAGCAGCTTAGACGGGGTCACCGGGGAGCTGTTTTTT. This encodes CASSLDGVTGELFF. The rearrangement uses TRBV11-3 and TRBJ2-2; TRBD2 might be the D (5 bases). The CDR3 consists of 14 residues. CDR1 is SGHNT, CDR2 YENEEA, per germline. V lost 0 bases and J 4 bases, leaving 6 bases between the germline ends.

CDR3 protein: CATSSYVTAYEQYF. CDR3 nucleotide sequence: TGTGCCACCAGCAGTTATGTGACAGCCTACGAGCAGTACTTC. V usage is TRBV15 and J usage is TRBJ2-7; possibly TRBD1 for D (5 bases). Germline CDR1 LNHNV, CDR2 YYDKDF (reference sequence). V gave up 3 bases and J gave up 2 bases, with 11 bases separating them. The CDR3 covers 14 residues.

This chain connects TRBV4-1 to TRBJ1-2; 8 bases fit TRBD1. The CDR3 runs 17 residues. The junction had 14 bases not matched to a gene; V was cut back by 4 bases and J by 4 bases. Germline assignment: CDR1 MGHRA and CDR2 YSYEKL. The CDR3 bases are TGCGCCAGCAGCCCACGCCAGCACGGACAGGGAACCTATGGCTACACCTTC. Translating gives CASSPRQHGQGTYGYTF.

V gene TRBV6-6 combines with J gene TRBJ1-2; no clear D. The ends were cut back, 5 bases at V and 1 base at J, with 8 bases in the middle. Germline V lookup: CDR1 MNHNY, CDR2 SVGAGI (reference sequence). The CDR3 loop spans 13 amino acids. The DNA of the CDR3 is TGTGCCAGCAGTCCTGGCTTTAACTATGGCTACACCTTC. Protein product: CASSPGFNYGYTF.

V is TRBV7-9 and J is TRBJ2-7, with 7 nucleotides matching TRBD1. V lost 5 bases to trimming and J lost 1 base; unmatched junction nucleotides: 5. Germline assignment: CDR1 SEHNR and CDR2 FQNEAQ (reference sequence). The CDR3 is 14 amino acids. The CDR3 bases are TGTGCCAGCAGCCCACGGGACAGATCCTACGAGCAGTACTTC. Its translation is CASSPRDRSYEQYF.

Only one count was recorded for this clone. This chain connects TRBV24-1 to TRBJ1-2, with 7 nucleotides matching TRBD1. The CDR3 is 17 residues long. Germline CDR1 KGHDR, CDR2 SFDVKD. V lost 5 bases to trimming and J lost 4 bases; unmatched junction nucleotides: 15. The CDR3 here is CATSAARGENSGYGYTF. The CDR3, as DNA: TGTGCCACCAGTGCCGCCAGGGGGGAGAATTCTGGCTATGGCTACACCTTC.

The chain has TRBV9 and TRBJ2-1; 8 bases are a match to TRBD2. Germline values: CDR1 SGDLS, CDR2 YYNGEE. This CDR3 has 13 amino acids. With 3 bases clipped from V and 9 bases from J, the junction kept 5 bases outside the gene matches. The CDR3: CASSDGGAGEQFF. CDR3 DNA sequence: TGTGCCAGCAGCGACGGGGGGGCCGGTGAGCAGTTCTTC.

This clone was recorded only once. The rearrangement joins TRBV4-1 to TRBJ2-2; 7 bases are a match to TRBD1. J gave up 1 base and V 1 base, and 6 bases lay outside the gene matches. In germline, CDR1 is MGHRA, CDR2 YSYEKL. The length of the CDR3 is 17 residues. CDR3 nucleotides: TGCGCCAGCAGCCAAGCGACAGGGAGAGAGAACACCGGGGAGCTGTTTTTT. This gives the protein CASSQATGRENTGELFF.